The 12 T cell receptor beta chains below were found in one sample sequenced in a study of T cell responses to AZD1222 COVID-19 vaccine. Assay: immunoSEQ multiplex PCR; the TCRdb copy retains only in-frame clones and omits some. This sample has 45,000 to 70,000 clones, with around 88% found just once. Sample: peripheral blood, taken on day 0 of AZD1222 vaccination. All receptors derive from an adult in good health.

This clone was picked up one time. This rearrangement joins TRBV29-1 to TRBJ1-2; tentative D call: TRBD1 (5 bases). The CDR3 has 12 amino acids. CDR1 is SQVTM, CDR2 ANQGSEA, per germline. Trimming removed 6 bases from V and 7 bases from J, with 15 bases in between. The CDR3 DNA sequence: TGCAGCGTGGTACTATCCGGGGGTGGCTACACCTTC. This translates into CSVVLSGGGYTF.

The V and J genes are TRBV18 and TRBJ1-6, with no clear D. Trimming cost V 6 bases and J 7 bases, with 16 bases left between them. CDR3 size: 15 residues. CDR1 is KGHSH and CDR2 is LQKENI in the germline V gene. The CDR3 loop is CASSPPGRLNSPLHF. In DNA form, the CDR3 reads TGTGCCAGCTCCCCTCCGGGCAGGCTAAATTCACCCCTCCACTTT.

J is TRBJ2-7 and V is TRBV6-5; D may be TRBD2 (6 bases). This CDR3 has 13 residues. Germline V CDR1 and CDR2: MNHEY, SVGAGI. Trimming stripped 6 bases from V and 0 bases from J, with 9 bases between. CDR3 bases: TGTGCCAGCAGAGGCGGGGTCTCCTACGAGCAGTACTTC. It codes for CASRGGVSYEQYF.

V usage is TRBV10-3 and J usage is TRBJ2-1; D ambiguous. Trimming stripped 4 bases from V and 1 base from J, with 17 bases between. Germline V gene data show CDR1 as ENHRY and CDR2 as SYGVKD. This CDR3 spans 17 amino acids. The CDR3 coding sequence is TGTGCCATCAGTGTCGGGTTAGGGTTGGCTTCCTACAATGAGCAGTTCTTC. Protein product: CAISVGLGLASYNEQFF.

The chain links TRBV6-5 to TRBJ2-5; D call uncertain. Looked up from germline, CDR1 is MNHEY and CDR2 is SVGAGI. Trimming removed 6 bases at V and 1 base at J, with 15 bases between. The CDR3 length is 15 residues. The CDR3 DNA follows: TGTGCCAGCAGACCGTCCCGGGCTACCCAAGAGACCCAGTACTTC. Translating it yields CASRPSRATQETQYF.

The J gene is TRBJ1-1, the V gene TRBV6-6; TRBD1 matches 7 bases. The CDR3 covers 14 residues. Germline CDR1 MNHNY, CDR2 SVGAGI (reference sequence). The ends lost 5 bases at V and 1 base at J; junction bases unmatched: 4. The CDR3 sequence is CASSRDRANTEAFF. The CDR3 nucleotides read TGTGCCAGCAGTCGCGACAGGGCGAACACTGAAGCTTTCTTT.

The rearrangement links TRBV9 to TRBJ2-7; the D gene is possibly TRBD2 (9 bases). Germline CDR1 reads SGDLS; CDR2 reads YYNGEE. The CDR3 sequence is 17 residues long. Deletions cut 1 base from V and 3 bases from J, with 20 bases between. This CDR3 is CASSVSQGAGGLYEQYF. CDR3 DNA: TGTGCCAGCAGCGTAAGTCAGGGGGCGGGAGGGCTCTACGAGCAGTACTTC.

CDR3 nucleotides: TGTGCCAGCAGCTCGGGGGTGACAGGGTCCAGGGGCTACACCTTC. It is translated as CASSSGVTGSRGYTF. V usage is TRBV27 and J usage is TRBJ1-2; 7 bases align to TRBD1. CDR3 size: 15 residues. Looked up from germline, CDR1 is MNHEY and CDR2 is SMNVEV (reference sequence). Trimming cost V 6 bases and J 8 bases; bases outside gene matches: 15.

CDR3 sequence (DNA): TGTGCCAGCAGGGACAGGGGGAATCCTACGTACGAGCAGTACTTC. It translates to CASRDRGNPTYEQYF. The V gene is TRBV11-2, the J gene TRBJ2-7, with 10 bases that match TRBD1. The V and J ends lost 6 bases and 4 bases, in that order; junction bases with no gene match: 9. This CDR3 region has 15 residues. The germline gives CDR1 SGHAT, CDR2 FQNNGV.

As concerns this clone: At one end, the junction sequence differs from germline, possibly due to a read error. V is TRBV19 and J is TRBJ1-6; D is possibly TRBD1 (6 bases). CDR3 length equals 14 residues. The germline V gene encodes CDR1 LNHDA and CDR2 SQIVND (reference sequence). DNA of the CDR3: TGTGCCAGTAGTTTAGAGACAGGACCGGCACCCCTCCACTTT. Translated, it gives CASSLETGPAPLHF.

The sample holds one count of this clone. The V call is TRBV29-1, the J call TRBJ1-2; no clear D gene. Trimming left V 4 bases short and J 8 bases short, with 11 bases between. The germline V gene has CDR1 SQVTM and CDR2 ANQGSEA. The CDR3 loop spans 11 amino acids. The CDR3 here is CSVGPERGYTF. DNA for the CDR3: TGCAGCGTTGGTCCAGAGAGAGGCTACACCTTC.

V usage is TRBV28 and J usage is TRBJ1-5; D remains unclear. V was pared by 7 bases and J by 0 bases, with 13 bases between. Germline V gene data show CDR1 as MDHEN and CDR2 as SYDVKM. The CDR3 length is 15 residues. The CDR3 DNA sequence: TGTGCCAGCAATCCCAGGTACAATAGCAATCAGCCCCAGCATTTT. This codes for CASNPRYNSNQPQHF. Using reference TRBV28 and TRBJ1-5 for the parts outside the CDR3, the full variable domain is DVKVTQSSRYLVKRTGEKVFLECVQDMDHENMFWYRQDPGLGLRLIYFSYDVKMKEKGDIPEGYSVSREKKERFSLILESASTNQTSMYLCASNPRYNSNQPQHFGDGTRLSIL.